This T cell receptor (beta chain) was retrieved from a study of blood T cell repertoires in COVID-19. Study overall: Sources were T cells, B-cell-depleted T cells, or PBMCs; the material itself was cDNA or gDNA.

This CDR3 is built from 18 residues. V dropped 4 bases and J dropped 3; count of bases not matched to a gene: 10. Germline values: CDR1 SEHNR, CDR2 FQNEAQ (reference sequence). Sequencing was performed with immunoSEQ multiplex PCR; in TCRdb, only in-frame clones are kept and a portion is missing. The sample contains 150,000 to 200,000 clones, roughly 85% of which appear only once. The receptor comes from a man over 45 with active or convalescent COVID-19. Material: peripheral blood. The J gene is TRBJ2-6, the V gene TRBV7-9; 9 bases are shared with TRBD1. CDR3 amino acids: CASSSGSGQGSGANVLTF. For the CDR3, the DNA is TGTGCCAGCAGCTCTGGATCGGGACAGGGAAGTGGGGCCAACGTCCTGACTTTC.